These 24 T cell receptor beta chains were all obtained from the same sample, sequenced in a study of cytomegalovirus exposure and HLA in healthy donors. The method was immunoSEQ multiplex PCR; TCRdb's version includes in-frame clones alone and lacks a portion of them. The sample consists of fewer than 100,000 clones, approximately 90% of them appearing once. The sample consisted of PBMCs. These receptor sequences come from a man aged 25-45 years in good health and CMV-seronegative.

CDR3 sequence (DNA): TGTGCCAGTAGCCCATCCGGGTCCCAAATTGGAAACACCATATATTTT. As protein: CASSPSGSQIGNTIYF. This chain links TRBV19 with TRBJ1-3; no firm D call. CDR1 is LNHDA and CDR2 is SQIVND in the germline V gene (reference sequence). The CDR3 spans 16 residues. V was cut by 6 bases and J by 3 bases, with 18 bases left in between. Variable domain in full (rest from reference TRBV19 and TRBJ1-3): DGGITQSPKYLFRKEGQNVTLSCEQNLNHDAMYWYRQDPGQGLRLIYYSQIVNDFQKGDIAEGYSVSREKKESFPLTVTSAQKNPTAFYLCASSPSGSQIGNTIYFGEGSWLTVV.

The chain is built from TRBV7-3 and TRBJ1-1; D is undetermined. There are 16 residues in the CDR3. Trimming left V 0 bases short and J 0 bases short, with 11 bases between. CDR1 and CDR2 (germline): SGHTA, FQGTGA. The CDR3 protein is CASSLTAEGMNTEAFF. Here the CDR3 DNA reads TGTGCCAGCAGCTTAACAGCTGAGGGCATGAACACTGAAGCTTTCTTT.

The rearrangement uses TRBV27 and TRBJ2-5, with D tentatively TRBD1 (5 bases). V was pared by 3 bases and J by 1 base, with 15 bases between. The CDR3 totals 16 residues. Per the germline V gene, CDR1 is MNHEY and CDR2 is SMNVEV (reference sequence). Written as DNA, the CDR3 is TGTGCCAGCAGTTTGTCATTTGGGGCCTTCCAAGAGACCCAGTACTTC. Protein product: CASSLSFGAFQETQYF.

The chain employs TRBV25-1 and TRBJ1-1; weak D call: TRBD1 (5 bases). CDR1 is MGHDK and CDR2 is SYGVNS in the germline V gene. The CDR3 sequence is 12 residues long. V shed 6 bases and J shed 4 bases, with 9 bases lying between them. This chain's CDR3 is CASRSGPTEAFF. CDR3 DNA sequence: TGTGCCAGCAGGTCAGGGCCCACTGAAGCTTTCTTT.

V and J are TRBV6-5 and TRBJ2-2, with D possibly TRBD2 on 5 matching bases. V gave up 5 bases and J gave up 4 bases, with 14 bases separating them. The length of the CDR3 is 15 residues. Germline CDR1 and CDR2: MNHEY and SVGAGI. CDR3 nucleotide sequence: TGTGCCAGCAGTGGAGGACGACGAGGCACCGGGGAGCTGTTTTTT. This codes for CASSGGRRGTGELFF.

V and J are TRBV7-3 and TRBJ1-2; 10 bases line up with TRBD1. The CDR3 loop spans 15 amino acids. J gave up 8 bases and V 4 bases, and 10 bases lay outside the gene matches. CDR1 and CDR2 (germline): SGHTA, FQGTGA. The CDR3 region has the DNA TGTGCCAGCAGCTCATCGGCCGGGACAGGGGCCGGCTACACCTTC. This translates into CASSSSAGTGAGYTF.

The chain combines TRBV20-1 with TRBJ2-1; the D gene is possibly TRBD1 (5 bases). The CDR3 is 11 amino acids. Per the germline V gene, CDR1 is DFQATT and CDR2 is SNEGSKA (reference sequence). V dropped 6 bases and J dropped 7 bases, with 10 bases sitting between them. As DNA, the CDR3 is TGCAGTGCCATGGGGCGGAATGAGCAGTTCTTC. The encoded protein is CSAMGRNEQFF.

The DNA of the CDR3 is TGCGCCAGCAGTTTTGACAGCTATGGCTACACCTTC. Protein product: CASSFDSYGYTF. This chain uses TRBV5-1 with TRBJ1-2; a weak D match, TRBD1 (5 bases). Trimming removed 5 bases from V and 4 bases from J, with 9 bases in between. CDR1 SGHRS and CDR2 YFSETQ come from the germline V gene. This CDR3 contains 12 residues.

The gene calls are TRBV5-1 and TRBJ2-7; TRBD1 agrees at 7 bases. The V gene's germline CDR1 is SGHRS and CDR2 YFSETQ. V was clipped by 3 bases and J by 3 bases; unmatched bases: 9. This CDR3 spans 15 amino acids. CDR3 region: CASSSQTGHLYEQYF. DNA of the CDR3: TGCGCCAGCAGCTCCCAGACAGGGCACCTCTACGAGCAGTACTTC.

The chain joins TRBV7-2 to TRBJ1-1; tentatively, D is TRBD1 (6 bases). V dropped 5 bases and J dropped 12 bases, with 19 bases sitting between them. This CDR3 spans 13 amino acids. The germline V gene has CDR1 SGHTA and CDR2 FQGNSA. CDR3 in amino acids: CASSPGGPGLTFF. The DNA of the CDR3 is TGTGCCAGCAGCCCCGGGGGGCCAGGGTTAACTTTCTTT.

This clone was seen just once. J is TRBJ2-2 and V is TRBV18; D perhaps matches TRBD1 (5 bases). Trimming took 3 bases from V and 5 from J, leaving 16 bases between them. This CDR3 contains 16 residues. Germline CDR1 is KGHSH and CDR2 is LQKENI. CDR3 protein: CASSPSQGNPTGELFF. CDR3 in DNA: TGTGCCAGCTCACCGTCCCAGGGCAACCCAACCGGGGAGCTGTTTTTT.

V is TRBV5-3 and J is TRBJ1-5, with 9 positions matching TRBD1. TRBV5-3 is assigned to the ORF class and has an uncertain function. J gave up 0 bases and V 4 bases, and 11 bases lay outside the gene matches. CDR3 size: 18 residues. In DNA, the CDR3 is TGTGCCAGAAGCCGGACAGGGGACAACCCTTATAGCAATCAGCCCCAGCATTTT. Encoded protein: CARSRTGDNPYSNQPQHF.

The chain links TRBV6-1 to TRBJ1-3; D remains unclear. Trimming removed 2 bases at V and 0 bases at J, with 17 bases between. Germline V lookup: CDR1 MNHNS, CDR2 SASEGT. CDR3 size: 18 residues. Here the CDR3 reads CASSESGRHWRSGNTIYF. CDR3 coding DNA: TGTGCCAGCAGTGAAAGCGGGAGACACTGGCGCTCTGGAAACACCATATATTTT.

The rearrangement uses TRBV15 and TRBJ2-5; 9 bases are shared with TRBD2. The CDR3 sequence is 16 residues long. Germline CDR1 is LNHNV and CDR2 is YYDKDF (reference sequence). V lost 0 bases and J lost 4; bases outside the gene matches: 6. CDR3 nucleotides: TGTGCCACCAGCAGAGAGGGCGGGGGGGCTTTAGAGACCCAGTACTTC. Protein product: CATSREGGGALETQYF.

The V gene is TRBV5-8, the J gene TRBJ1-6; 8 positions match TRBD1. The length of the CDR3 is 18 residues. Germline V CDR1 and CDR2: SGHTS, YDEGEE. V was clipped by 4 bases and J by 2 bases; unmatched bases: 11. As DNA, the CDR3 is TGTGCCAGCAGCCTGGACAGGGAGACGGATCCCTATAATTCACCCCTCCACTTT. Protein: CASSLDRETDPYNSPLHF.

The CDR3 is CASSNLTGELFF. The DNA for the CDR3 is TGTGCCAGCAGTAACCTAACCGGGGAGCTGTTTTTT. J is TRBJ2-2 and V is TRBV5-4; D remains ambiguous. The CDR3 runs 12 residues. Trimming took 5 bases from V and 5 from J, leaving 7 bases between them. The germline V gene has CDR1 SGHNT and CDR2 YYREEE (reference sequence).

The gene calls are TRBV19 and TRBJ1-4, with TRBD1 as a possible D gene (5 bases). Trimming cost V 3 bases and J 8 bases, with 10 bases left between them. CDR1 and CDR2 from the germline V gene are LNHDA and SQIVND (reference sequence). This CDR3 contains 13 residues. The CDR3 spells CASSIRVGEKLFF. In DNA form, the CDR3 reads TGTGCCAGTAGTATCAGGGTCGGAGAAAAACTGTTTTTT.

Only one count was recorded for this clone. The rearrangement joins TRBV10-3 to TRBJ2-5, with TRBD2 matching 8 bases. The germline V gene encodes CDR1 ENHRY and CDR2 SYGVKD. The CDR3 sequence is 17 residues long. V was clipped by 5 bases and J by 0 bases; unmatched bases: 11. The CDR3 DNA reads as TGTGCCATCAGTCCGGGAGGGCCTAGTCCTTACCAAGAGACCCAGTACTTC. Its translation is CAISPGGPSPYQETQYF.

This CDR3 is CASSRRQGSDYGYTF. DNA of the CDR3: TGTGCCAGCAGCCGTCGGCAGGGGTCGGACTATGGCTACACCTTC. The chain couples TRBV5-6 to TRBJ1-2; tentative D call: TRBD1 (6 bases). CDR1 is SGHDT and CDR2 is YYEEEE in the germline V gene. Trimming left V 4 bases short and J 3 bases short, with 16 bases between. The CDR3 contains 15 residues. Based on the CDR3 plus reference TRBV5-6 and TRBJ1-2, the full variable domain is DAGVTQSPTHLIKTRGQQVTLRCSPKSGHDTVSWYQQALGQGPQFIFQYYEEEERQRGNFPDRFSGHQFPNYSSELNVNALLLGDSALYLCASSRRQGSDYGYTFGSGTRLTVV.

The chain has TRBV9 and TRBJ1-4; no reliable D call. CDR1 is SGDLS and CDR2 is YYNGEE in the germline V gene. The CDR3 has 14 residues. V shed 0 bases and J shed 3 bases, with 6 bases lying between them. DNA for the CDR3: TGTGCCAGCAGCGTAGGGGCCCCTAATGAAAAACTGTTTTTT. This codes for CASSVGAPNEKLFF.

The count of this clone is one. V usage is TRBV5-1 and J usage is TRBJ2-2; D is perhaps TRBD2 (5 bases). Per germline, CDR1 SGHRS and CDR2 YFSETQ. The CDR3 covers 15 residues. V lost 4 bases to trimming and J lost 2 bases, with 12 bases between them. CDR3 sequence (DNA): TGCGCCAGCAGCCCCACCCGGGATAACACCGGGGAGCTGTTTTTT. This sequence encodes CASSPTRDNTGELFF.

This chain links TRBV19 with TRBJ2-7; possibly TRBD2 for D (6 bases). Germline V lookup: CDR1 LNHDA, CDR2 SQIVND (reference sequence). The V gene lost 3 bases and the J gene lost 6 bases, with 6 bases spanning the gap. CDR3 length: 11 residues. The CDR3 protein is CASSMGLEQYF. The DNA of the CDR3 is TGTGCCAGTAGTATGGGACTCGAGCAGTACTTC. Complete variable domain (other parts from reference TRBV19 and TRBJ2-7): DGGITQSPKYLFRKEGQNVTLSCEQNLNHDAMYWYRQDPGQGLRLIYYSQIVNDFQKGDIAEGYSVSREKKESFPLTVTSAQKNPTAFYLCASSMGLEQYFGPGTRLTVT.

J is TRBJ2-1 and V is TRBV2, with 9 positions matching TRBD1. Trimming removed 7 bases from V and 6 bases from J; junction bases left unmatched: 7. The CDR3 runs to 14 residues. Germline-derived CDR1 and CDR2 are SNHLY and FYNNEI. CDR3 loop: CASKRDRETNEQFF. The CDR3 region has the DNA TGTGCCAGCAAAAGGGACAGGGAAACCAATGAGCAGTTCTTC.

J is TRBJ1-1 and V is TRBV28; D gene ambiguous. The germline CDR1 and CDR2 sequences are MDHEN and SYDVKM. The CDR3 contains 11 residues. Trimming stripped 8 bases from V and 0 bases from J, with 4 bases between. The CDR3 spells CASQMNTEAFF. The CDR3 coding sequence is TGTGCCAGCCAGATGAACACTGAAGCTTTCTTT.